The 30 T cell receptor beta chains in this list originate from one sample, sequenced in a study of metastatic and nonmetastatic thyroid tumors. TCRdb ran MiXCR on the PCR reads. The table records some 93,000 clones, about 12% of them present only once. Thyroid surgery was performed in patients who had received no treatment beforehand. The sample taken for sequencing was blood. The receptors were sampled from a female donor with papillary thyroid cancer or a benign thyroid nodule (not recorded which). Some clones in this sample may be carry-over from other donors' samples.

This clone has ten or more counts. The chain carries TRBV2 and TRBJ1-6, with 8 bases lining up with TRBD1. CDR3 length equals 15 residues. Germline V gives CDR1 SNHLY, CDR2 FYNNEI. The V and J ends lost 5 bases and 7 bases, in that order; junction bases with no gene match: 7. CDR3 nucleotide sequence: TGTGCCAGCAGTTACCAGGGGACAGGCAATTCACCCCTCCACTTT. Protein sequence: CASSYQGTGNSPLHF.

This clone was counted ten times or more. The chain combines TRBV10-2 with TRBJ1-1; no firm D call. This CDR3 has 13 amino acids. Trimming took off 0 bases at V and 5 bases at J, with 7 bases between the two ends. Germline assignment: CDR1 WSHSY and CDR2 SAAADI. CDR3 in DNA: TGCGCCAGCAGTGAGTCGGGAGGGACTGAAGCTTTCTTT. This codes for CASSESGGTEAFF.

This clone turned up a few times. This chain connects TRBV19 to TRBJ2-7, with D unclear. CDR1 is LNHDA, CDR2 SQIVND, per germline (reference sequence). The CDR3 has 8 amino acids. CDR3 nucleotides: TGTGCTCCGCGCGGTCATTACTTC. It yields the protein CAPRGHYF.

This clone was picked up many times. The sample has other DNA sequences that encode this CDR3 too. J is TRBJ2-1 and V is TRBV19; D may be TRBD2 (6 bases). The V end lost 3 bases, the J end lost 8 bases, and 14 bases lay between the germline ends. The germline CDR1 and CDR2 sequences are LNHDA and SQIVND (reference sequence). The CDR3 loop spans 14 amino acids. Here the CDR3 reads CASSMVRGGDEQFF. The CDR3 coding sequence is TGTGCCAGTAGTATGGTAAGGGGCGGGGATGAGCAGTTCTTC. Complete variable domain (other parts from reference TRBV19 and TRBJ2-1): DGGITQSPKYLFRKEGQNVTLSCEQNLNHDAMYWYRQDPGQGLRLIYYSQIVNDFQKGDIAEGYSVSREKKESFPLTVTSAQKNPTAFYLCASSMVRGGDEQFFGPGTRLTVL.

This clone was picked up many times. V and J are TRBV7-8 and TRBJ2-3; TRBD2 matches at 9 bases. The CDR3 sequence is 14 residues long. Germline assignment: CDR1 SGHVS and CDR2 FQNEAQ. V trimming: 3 bases; J trimming: 4 bases; junction bases outside the gene matches: 2. The CDR3 nucleotides read TGTGCCAGCAGCTTGGGACTAGCTTCAGATACGCAGTATTTT. Translating gives CASSLGLASDTQYF.

The table lists this clone with a few counts. A clone one base away is much larger, so this may be a read error. The V call is TRBV28, the J call TRBJ2-1; a possible D gene is TRBD2 (6 bases). Trimming cost V 7 bases and J 0 bases, with 10 bases left between them. The CDR3 sequence is 14 residues long. CDR1 is MDHEN and CDR2 is SYDVKM in the germline V gene. CDR3 DNA sequence: TGTGCCAGCATGGGGGGTAGCTCCTACAATGAGCAGTTCTTC. As protein: CASMGGSSYNEQFF.

This clone was counted a few times. V usage is TRBV24-1 and J usage is TRBJ2-3, with 7 bases matching TRBD1. This CDR3 has 14 amino acids. V shed 3 bases and J 8 bases; nucleotides not matched to a gene: 7. Germline values: CDR1 KGHDR, CDR2 SFDVKD. This CDR3 reads CATSDPWTGGTQYF. CDR3 DNA sequence: TGTGCCACCAGTGATCCCTGGACAGGAGGTACGCAGTATTTT.

This clone has only a few counts. The chain combines TRBV15 with TRBJ2-3; D is uncertain. The CDR3 has 13 amino acids. Germline loops: CDR1 LNHNV, CDR2 YYDKDF (reference sequence). V was pared by 1 base and J by 7 bases, with 9 bases between. CDR3 sequence reads: CATSRAPLYTQYF. In nucleotides, the CDR3 is TGTGCCACCAGCAGAGCGCCCCTGTATACGCAGTATTTT.

At least ten counts were recorded for this clone. An end of the junction does not agree with germline; a read error may underlie this. This chain joins TRBV7-7 and TRBJ2-7; 8 positions agree with TRBD1. The germline CDR1 and CDR2 sequences are SSHAT and FNYEAQ (reference sequence). The CDR3 runs to 15 residues. CDR3 residues: CASSVGQGGSYEQYF. The CDR3 bases are TGTGCTAGCAGTGTCGGACAGGGTGGTTCCTACGAGCAGTACTTC.

The gene calls are TRBV6-2 or TRBV6-3 and TRBJ2-7; 9 bases match TRBD1. The CDR3 is 13 residues long. V gave up 7 bases and J gave up 6 bases; unmatched junction bases: 7. Per the germline V gene, CDR1 is MNHEY and CDR2 is SVGEGT. This CDR3 is CASTYRGPVEQYF. CDR3 in DNA: TGTGCCAGCACCTACAGGGGGCCTGTCGAGCAGTACTTC.

This clone was counted ten times or more. This rearrangement joins TRBV7-9 to TRBJ1-4; maybe TRBD1 (6 bases). Germline loops: CDR1 SEHNR, CDR2 FQNEAQ (reference sequence). Deletions cut 4 bases from V and 2 bases from J, with 8 bases between. The CDR3 loop spans 14 amino acids. CDR3 residues: CASSSDRTNEKLFF. In nucleotides, the CDR3 is TGTGCCAGCAGCTCCGACAGGACTAATGAAAAACTGTTTTTT.

This clone was seen at least ten times. This sample includes further DNA sequences coding for the same CDR3. The chain uses TRBV28 and TRBJ2-6; no firm D call. Trimming shortened V by 6 bases and J by 4 bases, and 13 bases separated the two germline ends. CDR1 and CDR2 (germline): MDHEN, SYDVKM. The CDR3 runs to 15 residues. CDR3 loop: CASSPFYSGANVLTF. The CDR3 DNA is TGTGCCAGCAGCCCCTTTTACTCCGGGGCCAACGTCCTGACTTTC.

On this clone itself: The junction does not match germline at one end; this may be a read error. V is TRBV20-1 and J is TRBJ2-5; unclear D gene. The CDR3 runs to 16 residues. Per germline, CDR1 DFQATT and CDR2 SNEGSKA (reference sequence). CDR3 amino acids: CSARDLGSGDHETQYF. The CDR3 DNA follows: TGCAGTGCTAGAGATTTGGGTTCCGGAGACCACGAGACCCAGTACTTC.

As for this clone: This may come from a read error, since a much larger clone is one base off. The chain carries TRBV7-2 and TRBJ2-3; 7 nucleotides align to TRBD1. The CDR3 sequence is 14 residues long. Germline values: CDR1 SGHTA, CDR2 FQGNSA. CDR3 protein: CATRSGQGTDAQYF. In nucleotides, the CDR3 is TGTGCCACAAGATCGGGGCAGGGGACAGATGCGCAGTATTTT.

With regard to this clone: This may stem from a read error, because a much larger clone lies one nucleotide away. The identical CDR3 is also encoded by other nucleotide sequences in the sample. The chain has TRBV7-2 and TRBJ2-5, with TRBD2 matching 7 bases. The germline V gene encodes CDR1 SGHTA and CDR2 FQGNSA. The CDR3 extends over 15 amino acids. The CDR3 reads CASSLAGLVGETQYF. DNA of the CDR3: TGTGCCAGCAGCCTAGCCGGACTAGTCGGGGAGACCCAGTACTTC.

This clone was counted between two and nine times. The V gene is TRBV29-1, the J gene TRBJ1-2; D not certain. The CDR3 loop spans 14 amino acids. V lost 1 base, J lost 2 bases, and 11 bases lay in between. In germline, CDR1 is SQVTM, CDR2 ANQGSEA. This chain's CDR3 is CSVEGQCENYGYTF. The CDR3 bases are TGCAGCGTTGAAGGCCAGTGCGAAAACTATGGCTACACCTTC.

This clone was seen repeatedly, ten times or more. The chain carries TRBV30 and TRBJ2-5, with TRBD2 identical over 7 bases. Trimming removed 3 bases from V and 4 bases from J; junction bases left unmatched: 8. The CDR3 loop spans 14 amino acids. CDR1 is GTSNPN, CDR2 SVGIG, per germline (reference sequence). This chain's CDR3 is CAWSVGRVGETQYF. The CDR3 nucleotides read TGTGCCTGGAGCGTAGGGAGGGTAGGAGAGACCCAGTACTTC. Looking up the rest from reference TRBV30 and TRBJ2-5 gives the full variable domain: SQTIHQWPATLVQPVGSPLSLECTVEGTSNPNLYWYRQAAGRGLQLLFYSVGIGQISSEVPQNLSASRPQDRQFILSSKKLLLSDSGFYLCAWSVGRVGETQYFGPGTRLLVL.

This clone has at least ten counts. The J gene is TRBJ1-2, the V gene TRBV5-1; the D gene is possibly TRBD1 (6 bases). CDR1 and CDR2 from the germline V gene are SGHRS and YFSETQ. The V end lost 6 bases, the J end lost 4 bases, and 13 bases lay between the germline ends. The CDR3 is 13 residues long. The CDR3, as DNA: TGCGCCAGCAACCTAGGGGGGAGCTATGGCTACACCTTC. This sequence encodes CASNLGGSYGYTF.

Details on this clone: Given a much more abundant clone one base away, this may be a read error. This specimen includes other DNA sequences encoding the same CDR3. The chain links TRBV4-2 to TRBJ2-3; TRBD2 matches at 13 bases. Germline values: CDR1 LGHNA, CDR2 YNFKEQ. This CDR3 is built from 18 residues. V was clipped by 4 bases and J by 6 bases; unmatched bases: 13. The CDR3 loop reads CASSRGLAGVGATDTQYF. The DNA of the CDR3 is TGTGCCAGCAGCCGAGGACTAGCGGGAGTGGGGGCCACGGATACGCAGTATTTT.

This clone has just a few counts. A much more abundant neighbour one base away suggests this may be a read error. The chain has TRBV10-3 and TRBJ2-1; D possibly corresponds to TRBD1 (5 bases). CDR3 length equals 14 residues. Looked up from germline, CDR1 is ENHRY and CDR2 is SYGVKD. Trimming shortened V by 2 bases and J by 5 bases, and 10 bases separated the two germline ends. The CDR3: CAISEAGPNNEQFF. In nucleotides, the CDR3 is TGTGCCATCAGTGAGGCAGGGCCGAACAATGAGCAGTTCTTC.

This clone was found a few times. One junction end disagrees with the germline gene, perhaps due to a read error. CDR3 sequence: CANSYSPVLAPGYGYTF. The CDR3 DNA sequence: TGTGCCAACAGTTACTCTCCCGTACTTGCACCCGGCTATGGCTACACCTTC. The chain recombines TRBV6-2 or TRBV6-3 with TRBJ1-2, with D unresolved. The CDR3 totals 17 residues. The germline V gene encodes CDR1 MNHEY and CDR2 SVGEGT.

This clone showed up just a few times. A read error may explain this, as a much larger clone is one base away. The gene calls are TRBV10-2 and TRBJ2-2; D remains unclear. The germline V and J ends were trimmed by 8 bases and 6 bases, with 16 bases remaining between them. CDR3 size: 14 residues. Germline-derived CDR1 and CDR2 are WSHSY and SAAADI. CDR3 sequence reads: CASGEGIRAGELFF. CDR3 bases: TGCGCCAGCGGGGAAGGGATACGGGCCGGGGAGCTGTTTTTT.

This clone turned up a few times. The junction does not match germline at one end; this may be a read error. The chain carries TRBV6-1 and TRBJ1-5, with no clear D. The germline V gene has CDR1 MNHNS and CDR2 SASEGT. CDR3 length: 11 residues. The CDR3 DNA sequence: TGTGCCAGCAGTCAGGATCAACCCCAGCATTTT. Its translation is CASSQDQPQHF.

In its sample, this clone was seen many times. The CDR3 coding sequence is TGTGCCAGCAGCTTATCAGGGGTTGAGACCCAGTACTTC. It codes for CASSLSGVETQYF. V is TRBV7-3 and J is TRBJ2-5; tentative D call: TRBD1 (6 bases). This CDR3 is built from 13 residues. The V gene's germline CDR1 is SGHTA and CDR2 FQGTGA. V lost 2 bases to trimming and J lost 5 bases, with 9 bases between them.

This clone was seen only a few times. A much more abundant neighbour one base away suggests this may be a read error. V gene TRBV6-2 or TRBV6-3 combines with J gene TRBJ2-1; TRBD2 might be the D (5 bases). Germline V gives CDR1 MNHEY, CDR2 SVGEGT. V lost 7 bases and J lost 8, with 15 bases in between. This CDR3 spans 13 amino acids. The CDR3 sequence is CASKPIGNHEQFF. In DNA, the CDR3 is TGTGCCAGCAAACCAATCGGGAACCATGAGCAGTTCTTC.

This clone was seen a few times. Just one base apart from a much larger clone, this may be a read error. The chain has TRBV29-1 and TRBJ2-1, with D possibly matching TRBD1 (6 bases). The CDR3 extends over 11 amino acids. Looked up from germline, CDR1 is SQVTM and CDR2 is ANQGSEA. The CDR3 region is CIVHRDNEQFF. CDR3 DNA sequence: TGCATCGTCCACAGGGACAATGAGCAGTTCTTC.

Points on this clone: This sample includes further DNA sequences coding for the same CDR3. The chain carries TRBV20-1 and TRBJ1-2; D uncertain. The CDR3 sequence is 14 residues long. Per germline, CDR1 DFQATT and CDR2 SNEGSKA (reference sequence). Deletions cut 0 bases from V and 10 bases from J, with 18 bases between. The CDR3 reads CSAREGQLPLVYTF. CDR3 in DNA: TGCAGTGCTAGAGAGGGTCAGCTGCCCCTTGTCTACACCTTC.

Many counts were recorded for this clone. This chain uses TRBV12-3 or TRBV12-4 with TRBJ2-1; 7 bases are a match to TRBD1. Trimming removed 4 bases from V and 0 bases from J; junction bases left unmatched: 6. The CDR3 is 16 residues long. The CDR3 loop is CASSSKTGSSYNEQFF. In DNA, the CDR3 is TGTGCCAGCAGTTCCAAGACAGGGAGCTCCTACAATGAGCAGTTCTTC.

Of note for this clone: The junction departs from germline at one end; a sequencing error may be responsible. This chain uses TRBV18 with TRBJ2-7; TRBD1 or TRBD2 may be the D gene (5 bases each). The CDR3 spans 17 residues. Germline CDR1 is KGHSH and CDR2 is LQKENI. The CDR3 DNA follows: TGTGCCAGTTCCCCAGATGACCCGGGACGTAGCTCCTACGAGCGGTACTTC. It translates to CASSPDDPGRSSYERYF.

This clone was detected many times. The chain has TRBV20-1 and TRBJ1-2, with 9 bases that match TRBD1. V trimming: 4 bases; J trimming: 2 bases; junction bases outside the gene matches: 2. This CDR3 comprises 13 residues. Germline CDR1 is DFQATT and CDR2 is SNEGSKA (reference sequence). The CDR3 protein is CSANDRGNYGYTF. The DNA of the CDR3 is TGCAGTGCTAATGACAGGGGGAACTATGGCTACACCTTC.